Listed below are T cell receptor beta chains from one sample, sequenced in a study of blood T cells in healthy people across ages. One entry per CDR3 protein, called by TCRdb with MiXCR from the 5' RACE reads. The table lists more than 550,000 distinct CDR3 sequences, approximately 21% of them singletons, with 22% in the top ten. Sequenced material: blood. The receptor set was obtained from a man aged 65-85 years in good health. Each CDR3 is given with its conserved first and last residue. The order of the fields is clone size, D gene, CDR3 length, V gene, J gene, CDR3 protein, CDR3 DNA. A D gene is named only where the DNA matches it firmly. Size values are once, few and many counts, or a class for expanded clones, and some rows have none.

clone size: -
D gene: TRBD1
CDR3 length: 13
V gene: TRBV29-1
J gene: TRBJ2-5
CDR3 protein: CSVVQGGEETQYF
CDR3 DNA: TGCAGCGTTGTACAGGGGGGTGAAGAGACCCAGTACTTC

clone size: -
D gene: -
CDR3 length: 15
V gene: TRBV20-1
J gene: TRBJ1-6
CDR3 protein: CSASVRGSRNSPLHF
CDR3 DNA: TGCAGTGCTAGCGTTCGGGGGTCTCGTAATTCACCCCTCCACTTT

clone size: few
D gene: -
CDR3 length: 12
V gene: TRBV29-1
J gene: TRBJ1-3
CDR3 protein: CSVEEWGNTIYF
CDR3 DNA: TGCAGCGTTGAAGAGTGGGGAAACACCATATATTTT

clone size: few
D gene: -
CDR3 length: 15
V gene: TRBV2
J gene: TRBJ1-1
CDR3 protein: CASSGFAHPNTEAFF
CDR3 DNA: TGTGCCAGCAGTGGCTTCGCTCACCCGAACACTGAAGCTTTCTTT

clone size: -
D gene: TRBD2
CDR3 length: 17
V gene: TRBV7-2
J gene: TRBJ2-3
CDR3 protein: CASSLAGSGSWTDTQYF
CDR3 DNA: TGTGCCAGCAGCTTAGCGGGGAGCGGGAGTTGGACAGATACGCAGTATTTT

clone size: -
D gene: -
CDR3 length: 13
V gene: TRBV11-2
J gene: TRBJ1-6
CDR3 protein: CASSLERGSPLHF
CDR3 DNA: TGTGCCAGCAGCTTAGAGAGGGGTTCACCCCTCCACTTT

clone size: -
D gene: -
CDR3 length: 13
V gene: TRBV20-1
J gene: TRBJ1-1
CDR3 protein: CSASVGSATEAFF
CDR3 DNA: TGCAGTGCTTCTGTAGGGTCGGCGACTGAAGCTTTCTTT

clone size: -
D gene: -
CDR3 length: 15
V gene: TRBV5-1
J gene: TRBJ2-3
CDR3 protein: CASSLPYPAPDTQYF
CDR3 DNA: TGCGCCAGCAGCCTTCCCTATCCGGCCCCAGATACGCAGTATTTT

clone size: few
D gene: -
CDR3 length: 15
V gene: TRBV27
J gene: TRBJ2-5
CDR3 protein: CASRAGLSLGATQYF
CDR3 DNA: TGTGCCAGCAGGGCTGGACTATCCCTCGGGGCGACCCAGTACTTC

clone size: few
D gene: -
CDR3 length: 15
V gene: TRBV20-1
J gene: TRBJ2-2
CDR3 protein: CSARLGTAGPGELFF
CDR3 DNA: TGCAGTGCCCGGCTGGGAACAGCAGGCCCTGGGGAGCTGTTTTTT

clone size: -
D gene: -
CDR3 length: 15
V gene: TRBV7-2
J gene: TRBJ2-7
CDR3 protein: CASSLAPGYTDEQYF
CDR3 DNA: TGTGCCAGCAGCTTAGCGCCGGGCTACACCGACGAGCAGTACTTC

clone size: -
D gene: -
CDR3 length: 17
V gene: TRBV24-1
J gene: TRBJ2-3
CDR3 protein: CATSERPGVAESHTQYF
CDR3 DNA: TGTGCCACCAGTGAAAGGCCCGGTGTAGCCGAGTCACATACGCAGTATTTT

clone size: -
D gene: TRBD1
CDR3 length: 15
V gene: TRBV12-3/TRBV12-4
J gene: TRBJ1-4
CDR3 protein: CASSPQGTVGEKLFF
CDR3 DNA: TGTGCCAGCAGCCCACAGGGGACTGTAGGTGAAAAACTGTTTTTT

clone size: -
D gene: TRBD1
CDR3 length: 15
V gene: TRBV6-1
J gene: TRBJ1-5
CDR3 protein: CASSVSGRGDQPQHF
CDR3 DNA: TGTGCCAGCAGTGTATCGGGCAGGGGGGATCAGCCCCAGCATTTT

clone size: -
D gene: -
CDR3 length: 15
V gene: TRBV6-6
J gene: TRBJ1-4
CDR3 protein: CASNPLLTTNEKLFF
CDR3 DNA: TGTGCCAGCAACCCCCTCCTCACAACTAATGAAAAACTGTTTTTT

clone size: few
D gene: -
CDR3 length: 14
V gene: TRBV20-1
J gene: TRBJ1-5
CDR3 protein: CSASGGNSNQPQHF
CDR3 DNA: TGCAGTGCTAGTGGTGGTAATAGCAATCAGCCCCAGCATTTT

clone size: few
D gene: -
CDR3 length: 13
V gene: TRBV27
J gene: TRBJ2-1
CDR3 protein: CASSPNVYNEQFF
CDR3 DNA: TGTGCCAGCAGTCCCAATGTCTACAATGAGCAGTTCTTC

clone size: many
D gene: -
CDR3 length: 12
V gene: TRBV18
J gene: TRBJ2-5
CDR3 protein: CASSPTWETQYF
CDR3 DNA: TGTGCCAGCTCACCCACTTGGGAGACCCAGTACTTC